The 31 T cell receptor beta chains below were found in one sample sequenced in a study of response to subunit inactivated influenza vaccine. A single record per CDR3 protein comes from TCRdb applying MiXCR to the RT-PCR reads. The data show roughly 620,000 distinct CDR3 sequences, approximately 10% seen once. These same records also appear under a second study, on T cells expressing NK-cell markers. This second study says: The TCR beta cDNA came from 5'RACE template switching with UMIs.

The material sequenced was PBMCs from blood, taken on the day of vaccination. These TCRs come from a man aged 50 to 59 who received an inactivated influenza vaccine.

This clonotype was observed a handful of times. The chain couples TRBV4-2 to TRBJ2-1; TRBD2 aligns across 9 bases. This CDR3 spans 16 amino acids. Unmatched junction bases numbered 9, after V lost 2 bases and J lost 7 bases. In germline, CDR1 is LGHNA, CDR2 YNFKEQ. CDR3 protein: CASSQLVGLAWNEQFF. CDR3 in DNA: TGTGCCAGCAGCCAACTCGTAGGACTAGCGTGGAATGAGCAGTTCTTC.

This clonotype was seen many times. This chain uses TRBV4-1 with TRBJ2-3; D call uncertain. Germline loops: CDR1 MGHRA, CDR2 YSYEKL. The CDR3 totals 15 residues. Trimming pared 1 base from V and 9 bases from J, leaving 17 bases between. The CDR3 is CASSQGPGPSGTQYF. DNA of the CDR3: TGCGCCAGCAGCCAAGGTCCCGGACCTAGTGGGACGCAGTATTTT.

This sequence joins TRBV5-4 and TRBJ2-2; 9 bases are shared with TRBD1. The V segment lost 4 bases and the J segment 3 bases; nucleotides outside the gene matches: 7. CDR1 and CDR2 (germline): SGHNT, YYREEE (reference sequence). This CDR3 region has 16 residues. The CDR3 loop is CASSPKDRGDTGELFF. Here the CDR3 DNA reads TGTGCCAGCAGCCCAAAGGACAGGGGCGACACCGGGGAGCTGTTTTTT.

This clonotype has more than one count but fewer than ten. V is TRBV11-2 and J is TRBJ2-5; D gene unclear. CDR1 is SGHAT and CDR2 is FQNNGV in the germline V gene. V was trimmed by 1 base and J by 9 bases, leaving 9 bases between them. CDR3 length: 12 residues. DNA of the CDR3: TGTGCCAGCAGCTTAGGGGGTCGGGCCCAGTACTTC. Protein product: CASSLGGRAQYF.

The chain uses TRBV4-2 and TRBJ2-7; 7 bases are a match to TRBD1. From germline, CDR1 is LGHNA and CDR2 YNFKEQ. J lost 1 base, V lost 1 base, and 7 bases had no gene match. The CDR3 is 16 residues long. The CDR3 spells CASSQGDSGYSYEQYF. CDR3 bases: TGTGCCAGCAGCCAAGGGGACAGTGGTTATTCCTACGAGCAGTACTTC.

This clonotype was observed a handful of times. As DNA, the CDR3 is TGTGCCAGCAGTTTATTGACAGCCTACACTGAAGCTTTCTTT. It is translated as CASSLLTAYTEAFF. J is TRBJ1-1 and V is TRBV28; a possible D gene is TRBD1 (5 bases). Germline V gene data show CDR1 as MDHEN and CDR2 as SYDVKM. The germline V and J ends were trimmed by 1 base and 3 bases, with 9 bases remaining between them. The CDR3 is 14 amino acids.

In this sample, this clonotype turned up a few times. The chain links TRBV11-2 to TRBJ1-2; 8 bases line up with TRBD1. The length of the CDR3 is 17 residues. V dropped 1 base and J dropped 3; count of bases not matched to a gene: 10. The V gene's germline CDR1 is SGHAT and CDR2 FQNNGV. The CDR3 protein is CASSLVARGLVDYGYTF. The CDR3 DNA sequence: TGTGCCAGCAGCTTAGTCGCCAGGGGGCTGGTAGACTATGGCTACACCTTC. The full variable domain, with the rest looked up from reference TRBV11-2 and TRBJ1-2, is EAGVAQSPRYKIIEKRQSVAFWCNPISGHATLYWYQQILGQGPKLLIQFQNNGVVDDSQLPKDRFSAERLKGVDSTLKIQPAKLEDSAVYLCASSLVARGLVDYGYTFGSGTRLTVV.

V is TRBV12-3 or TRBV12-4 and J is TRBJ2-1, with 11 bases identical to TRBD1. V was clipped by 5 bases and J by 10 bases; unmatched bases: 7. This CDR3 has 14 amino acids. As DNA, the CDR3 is TGTGCCAGCAGTCTCACGGACAGGGGGCAGGAGCAGTTCTTC. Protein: CASSLTDRGQEQFF.

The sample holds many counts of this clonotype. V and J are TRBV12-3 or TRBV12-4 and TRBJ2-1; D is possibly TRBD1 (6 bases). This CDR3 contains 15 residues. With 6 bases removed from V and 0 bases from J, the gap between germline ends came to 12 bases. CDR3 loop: CASRTQGLSYNEQFF. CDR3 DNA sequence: TGTGCCAGCAGAACCCAGGGGCTCTCCTACAATGAGCAGTTCTTC.

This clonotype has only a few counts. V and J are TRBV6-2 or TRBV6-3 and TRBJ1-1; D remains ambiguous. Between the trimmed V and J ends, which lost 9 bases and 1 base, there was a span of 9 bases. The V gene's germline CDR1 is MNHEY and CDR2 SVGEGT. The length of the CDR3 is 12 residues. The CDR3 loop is CASGHANTEAFF. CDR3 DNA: TGTGCCAGTGGCCACGCGAACACTGAAGCTTTCTTT.

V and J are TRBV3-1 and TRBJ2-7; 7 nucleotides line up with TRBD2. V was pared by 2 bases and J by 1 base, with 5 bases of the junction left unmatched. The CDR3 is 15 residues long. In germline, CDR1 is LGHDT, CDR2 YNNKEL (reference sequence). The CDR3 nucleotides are TGTGCCAGCAGCCAAACGTGGGGGGGATCCTACGAGCAGTACTTC. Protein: CASSQTWGGSYEQYF.

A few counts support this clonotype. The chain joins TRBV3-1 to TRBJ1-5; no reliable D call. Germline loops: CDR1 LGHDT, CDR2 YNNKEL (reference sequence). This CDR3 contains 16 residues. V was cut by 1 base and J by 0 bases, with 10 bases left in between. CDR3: CASSQGGGDSNQPQHF. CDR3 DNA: TGTGCCAGCAGCCAAGGTGGTGGTGATAGCAATCAGCCCCAGCATTTT.

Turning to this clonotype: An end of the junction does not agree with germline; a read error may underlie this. The CDR3 DNA is TGTACCAGCAGCCACCTACCGGGACAGGGGACAGATACGCAGTATTTT. It encodes CTSSHLPGQGTDTQYF. This rearrangement joins TRBV14 to TRBJ2-3, with TRBD1 matching over 10 bases. Germline values: CDR1 SGHDN, CDR2 FVKESK. The CDR3 has 16 residues. Complete variable domain (other parts from reference TRBV14 and TRBJ2-3): EAGVTQFPSHSVIEKGQTVTLRCDPISGHDNLYWYRRVMGKEIKFLLHFVKESKQDESGMPNNRFLAERTGGTYSTLKVQPAELEDSGVYFCTSSHLPGQGTDTQYFGPGTRLTVL.

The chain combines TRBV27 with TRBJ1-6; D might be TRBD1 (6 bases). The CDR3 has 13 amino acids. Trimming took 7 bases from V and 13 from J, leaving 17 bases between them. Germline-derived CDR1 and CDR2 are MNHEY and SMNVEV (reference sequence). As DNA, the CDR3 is TGTGCCAGCACCCCCCCACAGGGTTGGCCCCTCCACTTT. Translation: CASTPPQGWPLHF.

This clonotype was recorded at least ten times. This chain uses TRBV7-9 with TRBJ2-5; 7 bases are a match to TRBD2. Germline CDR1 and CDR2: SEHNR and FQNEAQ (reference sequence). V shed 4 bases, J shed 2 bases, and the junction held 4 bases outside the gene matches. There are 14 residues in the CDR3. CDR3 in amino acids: CASSSLAGQETQYF. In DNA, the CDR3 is TGTGCCAGCAGCTCGTTAGCGGGTCAAGAGACCCAGTACTTC.

CDR3 in amino acids: CASRTGGFYGYTF. The CDR3 nucleotides read TGTGCCAGCAGGACCGGGGGTTTCTATGGCTACACCTTC. The V call is TRBV5-6, the J call TRBJ1-2, with a tentative D call TRBD1 (5 bases). This CDR3 comprises 13 residues. Trimming took off 5 bases at V and 4 bases at J, with 12 bases between the two ends. The germline CDR1 and CDR2 sequences are SGHDT and YYEEEE.

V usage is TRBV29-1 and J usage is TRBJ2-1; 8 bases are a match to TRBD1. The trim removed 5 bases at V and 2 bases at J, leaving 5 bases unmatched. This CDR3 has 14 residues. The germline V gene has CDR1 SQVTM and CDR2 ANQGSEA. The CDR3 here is CSVRGTGPYNEQFF. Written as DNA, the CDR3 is TGCAGCGTTCGGGGGACAGGCCCCTACAATGAGCAGTTCTTC.

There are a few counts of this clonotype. In nucleotides, the CDR3 is TGTGCCAGCACCGGCCAGCCTTCCGAGGACAGGGCCTACGAGCAGTACTTC. Translated, it gives CASTGQPSEDRAYEQYF. This chain joins TRBV2 and TRBJ2-7, with 8 bases identical to TRBD1. Germline V gene sequence: CDR1 SNHLY, CDR2 FYNNEI. There are 17 residues in the CDR3. After removal of 7 bases from V and 2 bases from J, the junction contained 16 bases not matched to a gene.

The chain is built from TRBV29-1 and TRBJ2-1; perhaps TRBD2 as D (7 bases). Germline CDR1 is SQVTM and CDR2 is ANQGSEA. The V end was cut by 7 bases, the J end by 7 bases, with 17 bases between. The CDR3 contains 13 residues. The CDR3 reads CSGGGGEGNEQFF. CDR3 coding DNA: TGCAGCGGTGGGGGGGGCGAAGGGAATGAGCAGTTCTTC.

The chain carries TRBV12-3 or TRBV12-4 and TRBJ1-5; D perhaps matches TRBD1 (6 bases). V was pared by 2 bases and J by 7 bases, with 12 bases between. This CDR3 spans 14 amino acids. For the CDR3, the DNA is TGTGCCAGCAGTTTAAACAGGGTCGGGCAGCCCCAGCATTTT. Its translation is CASSLNRVGQPQHF.

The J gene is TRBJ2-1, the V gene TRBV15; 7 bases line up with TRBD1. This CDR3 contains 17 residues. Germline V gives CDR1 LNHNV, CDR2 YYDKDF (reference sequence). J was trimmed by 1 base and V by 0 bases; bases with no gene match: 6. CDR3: CATSRDPLRGSYNEQFF. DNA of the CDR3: TGTGCCACCAGCAGAGACCCTCTCAGGGGGTCCTACAATGAGCAGTTCTTC.

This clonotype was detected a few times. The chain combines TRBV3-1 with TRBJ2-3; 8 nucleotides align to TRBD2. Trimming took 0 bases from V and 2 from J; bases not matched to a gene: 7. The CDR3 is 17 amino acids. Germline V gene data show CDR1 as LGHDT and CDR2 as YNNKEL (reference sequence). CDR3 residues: CASSQENSGGPTDTQYF. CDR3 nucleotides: TGTGCCAGCAGCCAAGAGAATTCGGGGGGGCCCACAGATACGCAGTATTTT.

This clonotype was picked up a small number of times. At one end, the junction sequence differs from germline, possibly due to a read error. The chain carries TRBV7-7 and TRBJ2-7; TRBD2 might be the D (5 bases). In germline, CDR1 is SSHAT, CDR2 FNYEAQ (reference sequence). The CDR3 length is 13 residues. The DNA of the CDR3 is TGTGCTAGCAGCCGAGGGATTGCCTACGAGCAGTACTTC. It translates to CASSRGIAYEQYF.

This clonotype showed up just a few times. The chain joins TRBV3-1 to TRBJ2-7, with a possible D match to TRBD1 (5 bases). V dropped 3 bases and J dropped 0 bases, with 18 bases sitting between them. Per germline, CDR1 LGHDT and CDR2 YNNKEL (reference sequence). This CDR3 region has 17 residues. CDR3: CASSHADSPLPSYEQYF. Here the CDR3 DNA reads TGTGCCAGCAGCCACGCCGACAGTCCACTACCCTCCTACGAGCAGTACTTC.

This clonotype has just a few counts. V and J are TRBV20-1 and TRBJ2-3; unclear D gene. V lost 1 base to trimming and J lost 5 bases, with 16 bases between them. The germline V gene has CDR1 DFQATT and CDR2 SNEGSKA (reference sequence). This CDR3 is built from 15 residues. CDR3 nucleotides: TGCAGTGCTAGAGTCGTAGGGATGTTAGGAGATACGCAGTATTTT. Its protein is CSARVVGMLGDTQYF.

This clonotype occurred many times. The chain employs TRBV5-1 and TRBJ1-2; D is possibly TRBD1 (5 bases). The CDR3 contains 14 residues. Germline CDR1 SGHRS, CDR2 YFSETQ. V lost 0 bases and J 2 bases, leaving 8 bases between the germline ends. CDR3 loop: CASSLAGQNYGYTF. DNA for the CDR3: TGCGCCAGCAGCTTGGCGGGGCAGAACTATGGCTACACCTTC. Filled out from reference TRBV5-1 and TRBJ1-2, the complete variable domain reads KAGVTQTPRYLIKTRGQQVTLSCSPISGHRSVSWYQQTPGQGLQFLFEYFSETQRNKGNFPGRFSGRQFSNSRSEMNVSTLELGDSALYLCASSLAGQNYGYTFGSGTRLTVV.

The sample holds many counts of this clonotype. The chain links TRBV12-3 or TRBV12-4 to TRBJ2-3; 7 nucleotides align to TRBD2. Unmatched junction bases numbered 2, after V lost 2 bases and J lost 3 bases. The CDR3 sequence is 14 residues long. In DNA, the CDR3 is TGTGCCAGCAGTTTACAAGCGGGGACAGATACGCAGTATTTT. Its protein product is CASSLQAGTDTQYF.

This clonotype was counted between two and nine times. In DNA form, the CDR3 reads TGTGCCAGCAGTTGGGGATACACTGAAGCTTTCTTT. Its translation: CASSWGYTEAFF. The V and J genes are TRBV6-2 or TRBV6-3 and TRBJ1-1; D remains ambiguous. Germline CDR1 MNHEY, CDR2 SVGEGT. This CDR3 spans 12 amino acids. V was shortened by 4 bases and J by 3 bases, with 6 bases between the two germline ends.

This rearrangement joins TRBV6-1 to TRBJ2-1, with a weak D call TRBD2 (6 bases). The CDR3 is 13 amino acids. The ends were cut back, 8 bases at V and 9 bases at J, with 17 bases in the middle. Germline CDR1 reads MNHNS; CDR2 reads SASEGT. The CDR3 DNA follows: TGTGCCAGCCGACCGACTAGTCGCGGTGAGCAGTTCTTC. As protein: CASRPTSRGEQFF.

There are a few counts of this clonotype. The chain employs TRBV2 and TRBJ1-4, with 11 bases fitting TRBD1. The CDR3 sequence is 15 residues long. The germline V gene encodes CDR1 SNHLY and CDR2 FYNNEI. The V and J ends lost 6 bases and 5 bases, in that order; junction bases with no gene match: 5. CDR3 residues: CASRQGTGGNEKLFF. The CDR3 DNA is TGTGCCAGCAGGCAAGGGACAGGGGGAAATGAAAAACTGTTTTTT. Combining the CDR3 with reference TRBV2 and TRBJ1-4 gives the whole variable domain EPEVTQTPSHQVTQMGQEVILRCVPISNHLYFYWYRQILGQKVEFLVSFYNNEISEKSEIFDDQFSVERPDGSNFTLKIRSTKLEDSAMYFCASRQGTGGNEKLFFGSGTQLSVL.

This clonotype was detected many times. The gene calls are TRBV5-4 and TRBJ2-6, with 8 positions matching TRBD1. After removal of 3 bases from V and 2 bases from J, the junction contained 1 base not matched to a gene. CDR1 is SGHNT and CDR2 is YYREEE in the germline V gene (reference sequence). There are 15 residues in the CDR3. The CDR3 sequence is CASSSQGAGANVLTF. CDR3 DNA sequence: TGTGCCAGCAGCTCACAGGGGGCTGGGGCCAACGTCCTGACTTTC. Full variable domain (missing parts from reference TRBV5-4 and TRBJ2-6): ETGVTQSPTHLIKTRGQQVTLRCSSQSGHNTVSWYQQALGQGPQFIFQYYREEENGRGNFPPRFSGLQFPNYSSELNVNALELDDSALYLCASSSQGAGANVLTFGAGSRLTVL.